This TCR beta chain is drawn from a study of T-cell memory formation after mild COVID-19. TCRdb re-called the 5' RACE reads with MiXCR, one entry per CDR3 protein. This table has about 410,000 distinct CDR3 sequences, roughly a quarter appearing once. This clonotype was detected a few times. The material sequenced was PBMCs or a T cell subset sorted from them (not recorded which). This receptor was obtained from an adult woman who had mild COVID-19 (a few samples of this study predate the infection). Cell type and time point are not known.

DNA of the CDR3: TGTGCCAGCAGCTTAACAAGCGGGAGGTCGGCTGATACGCAGTATTTT. The encoded protein is CASSLTSGRSADTQYF. V gene TRBV7-3 combines with J gene TRBJ2-3; 9 nucleotides line up with TRBD2. Germline V gives CDR1 SGHTA, CDR2 FQGTGA. CDR3 length: 16 amino acids. V was pared by 0 bases and J by 6 bases, with 7 bases of the junction left unmatched. Drawing the rest from reference TRBV7-3 and TRBJ2-3, the complete variable domain is GAGVSQTPSNKVTEKGKYVELRCDPISGHTALYWYRQSLGQGPEFLIYFQGTGAADDSGLPNDRFFAVRPEGSVSTLKIQRTERGDSAVYLCASSLTSGRSADTQYFGPGTRLTVL.